This T cell receptor (beta chain) was observed in a study of shared T cell receptors in the human thymus. The assay was immunoSEQ multiplex PCR, and TCRdb's table has in-frame clones only and misses some. The sample has about 610,000 clones, approximately 88% seen once. Germline values: CDR1 MRHNA, CDR2 SNTAGT. The CDR3 is made up of 14 amino acids. Between the trimmed V and J ends, which lost 6 bases and 2 bases, there was a span of 14 bases. The same data also went into a second study, on human thymus T cells. As that study records: Immunologically healthy infants in Finland undergoing congenital heart defect surgery were the donors. Among unrelated individuals, related research reported thymic repertoires that overlapped highly.

The TCR comes from a boy under two years old with a congenital heart defect. What was sequenced was thymocytes. The chain combines TRBV6-4 with TRBJ2-7; a possible D gene is TRBD2 (5 bases). The CDR3 here is CASRRRVPTYEQYF. In DNA form, the CDR3 reads TGTGCCAGCAGAAGGCGGGTCCCCACCTACGAGCAGTACTTC.